These 26 T cell receptor beta chains came from one sample sequenced in a study of early T cells in non-severe SARS-CoV-2 infection (dated by TCRdb to the early 2020s). Library construction relied on 5' RACE. The instrument was a NextSeq 500. TCRdb took the public reads, trimmed them with fastp at Q25, ran MiXCR for clone calling and kept in-frame beta chains. Each CDR3 protein gets just one entry, which takes the most common genes and DNA from the rows behind it. The sample table records nearly 90,000 distinct CDR3 sequences; under 15% of these occur just once. The ten largest clonotypes hold about 6.7% of the sample. Sequenced material: whole blood. The receptor source for this set is an adult who was a healthcare worker with PCR-confirmed SARS-CoV-2 infection or an uninfected control (not recorded which).

The chain has TRBV15 and TRBJ2-7; no clear D. The V end was cut by 2 bases, the J end by 7 bases, with 15 bases between. Germline V gene lookup returns CDR1 LNHNV and CDR2 YYDKDF (reference sequence). The CDR3 covers 14 residues. DNA of the CDR3: TGTGCCACCAGCAGACAGGATGCCCTGGGGGAGCAGTACTTC. This translates into CATSRQDALGEQYF.

This chain uses TRBV5-1 with TRBJ2-7; no clear D. Per germline, CDR1 SGHRS and CDR2 YFSETQ. CDR3 length: 12 amino acids. The V end was cut by 4 bases, the J end by 0 bases, with 5 bases between. The CDR3 DNA reads TGCGCCAGCAGCCCGTACTCCTACGAGCAGTACTTC. Encoded protein: CASSPYSYEQYF.

This clonotype showed up just a few times. This sequence joins TRBV10-3 and TRBJ2-7; 7 positions agree with TRBD1. The CDR3 spans 12 residues. Germline CDR1 reads ENHRY; CDR2 reads SYGVKD. Trimming took 2 bases from V and 10 from J; bases not matched to a gene: 5. Here the CDR3 DNA reads TGTGCCATCAGTGAGCACCGGGACAGACAGTACTTC. Its protein product is CAISEHRDRQYF.

This clonotype was counted only a few times. This chain links TRBV6-1 with TRBJ1-5, with TRBD1 identical over 7 bases. This CDR3 is built from 15 residues. The V and J ends lost 5 bases and 0 bases, in that order; junction bases with no gene match: 4. The germline V gene encodes CDR1 MNHNS and CDR2 SASEGT. The CDR3 nucleotides read TGTGCCAGCAGTCCGACAGGGAATAGCAATCAGCCCCAGCATTTT. Residues: CASSPTGNSNQPQHF.

The V and J genes are TRBV12-3 or TRBV12-4 and TRBJ2-3; 7 bases line up with TRBD2. Trimming at V came to 6 bases and at J to 2 bases, leaving 5 bases not matched to a gene. This CDR3 contains 14 residues. CDR3 amino acids: CASSQRGDTDTQYF. The CDR3, as DNA: TGTGCCAGCAGCCAACGGGGGGACACAGATACGCAGTATTTT.

This clonotype turned up a few times. V and J are TRBV29-1 and TRBJ1-5, with TRBD1 matching over 9 bases. CDR1 and CDR2 from the germline V gene are SQVTM and ANQGSEA. Unmatched junction bases numbered 7, after V lost 6 bases and J lost 4 bases. The CDR3 runs to 14 residues. CDR3 sequence (DNA): TGCAGCGTCCTCTTCGGGACAGGGAATCAGCCCCAGCATTTT. Translation gives CSVLFGTGNQPQHF.

This clonotype was detected ten times or more. The gene calls are TRBV5-4 and TRBJ1-1; 7 bases match TRBD1. The V gene's germline CDR1 is SGHNT and CDR2 YYREEE (reference sequence). V lost 3 bases and J lost 1; bases outside the gene matches: 0. The length of the CDR3 is 13 residues. CDR3 DNA sequence: TGTGCCAGCAGCTGGGACAGGAACACTGAAGCTTTCTTT. Its protein is CASSWDRNTEAFF.

CDR3 nucleotides: TGCAGTGCTAGGTCGAGGGCGGGAGGAAGCTCAGGGACCTACGAGCAGTACTTC. Translation gives CSARSRAGGSSGTYEQYF. The gene calls are TRBV20-1 and TRBJ2-7; 8 bases fit TRBD2. The CDR3 loop spans 18 amino acids. Germline V lookup: CDR1 DFQATT, CDR2 SNEGSKA (reference sequence). V dropped 3 bases and J dropped 2; count of bases not matched to a gene: 18.

This rearrangement joins TRBV20-1 to TRBJ1-5; perhaps TRBD1 as D (5 bases). Germline lookup yields CDR1 DFQATT and CDR2 SNEGSKA (reference sequence). This CDR3 has 15 amino acids. The V end was cut by 5 bases, the J end by 6 bases, with 20 bases between. The CDR3 region has the DNA TGCAGTGCTGAGAGGCCGGCTGGGGCCGTTCAGCCCCAGCATTTT. Amino acid sequence: CSAERPAGAVQPQHF.

This clonotype showed up just a few times. The rearrangement links TRBV2 to TRBJ2-7; 10 bases are shared with TRBD2. The J segment lost 6 bases and the V segment lost 7 bases, leaving 9 bases of the junction unmatched. The CDR3 has 14 residues. Germline V gene sequence: CDR1 SNHLY, CDR2 FYNNEI. Written as DNA, the CDR3 is TGTGCCAGCATGTGGGGGACTAGCGCCATCGAGCAGTACTTC. It specifies CASMWGTSAIEQYF.

This clonotype was counted ten times or more. This chain connects TRBV28 to TRBJ2-7; D might be TRBD2 (6 bases). Germline V gene lookup returns CDR1 MDHEN and CDR2 SYDVKM. V lost 6 bases to trimming and J lost 3 bases, with 15 bases between them. The CDR3 loop spans 14 amino acids. The CDR3 here is CASRAPGLNYEQYF. Here the CDR3 DNA reads TGTGCCAGCAGGGCCCCAGGACTAAACTACGAGCAGTACTTC.

A few counts support this clonotype. The V call is TRBV5-5, the J call TRBJ1-3; possibly TRBD1 for D (5 bases). In germline, CDR1 is SGHKS, CDR2 YYEKEE (reference sequence). Trimming removed 3 bases from V and 4 bases from J, with 11 bases in between. The CDR3 extends over 14 amino acids. The CDR3 loop reads CASSSRERGNTIYF. In DNA form, the CDR3 reads TGTGCCAGCAGCTCCAGGGAGAGAGGAAACACCATATATTTT.

This clonotype was detected a few times. This rearrangement joins TRBV6-5 to TRBJ2-5, with 7 bases lining up with TRBD2. The CDR3 length is 14 residues. V lost 9 bases and J lost 5; bases outside the gene matches: 12. Germline V gives CDR1 MNHEY, CDR2 SVGAGI. The CDR3 loop reads CASSLAGEGETQYF. The CDR3 DNA reads TGTGCCAGTTCCCTGGCGGGGGAGGGGGAGACCCAGTACTTC.

This chain links TRBV5-1 with TRBJ2-2; the D gene could be TRBD1 or TRBD2 (5 bases each). V lost 10 bases and J lost 0, with 16 bases in between. The CDR3 is 15 amino acids. The germline CDR1 and CDR2 sequences are SGHRS and YFSETQ. The CDR3 region is CASTTGAANTGELFF. CDR3 bases: TGCGCCTCGACCACAGGAGCGGCGAACACCGGGGAGCTGTTTTTT.

The chain employs TRBV6-2 or TRBV6-3 and TRBJ2-2; unclear D gene. Trimming removed 0 bases from V and 1 base from J, with 6 bases in between. Germline values: CDR1 MNHEY, CDR2 SVGEGT. The CDR3 runs to 15 residues. CDR3 region: CASSYSTVNTGELFF. Written as DNA, the CDR3 is TGTGCCAGCAGTTACTCAACTGTGAACACCGGGGAGCTGTTTTTT.

The chain carries TRBV20-1 and TRBJ1-1; TRBD1 is a possible D gene (6 bases). The CDR3 covers 13 residues. The germline gives CDR1 DFQATT, CDR2 SNEGSKA (reference sequence). The V and J ends lost 4 bases and 1 base respectively, with 10 bases between them. Here the CDR3 reads CSATTGSNTEAFF. The DNA for the CDR3 is TGCAGTGCTACTACAGGGTCGAACACTGAAGCTTTCTTT.

V is TRBV20-1 and J is TRBJ2-7; 13 bases are shared with TRBD2. The ends lost 3 bases at V and 0 bases at J; junction bases unmatched: 11. This CDR3 region has 18 residues. Germline-derived CDR1 and CDR2 are DFQATT and SNEGSKA (reference sequence). The CDR3 spells CSARDPQTSGRFSYEQYF. The CDR3 bases are TGCAGTGCTAGGGACCCTCAGACTAGCGGGAGGTTCTCCTACGAGCAGTACTTC.

The genes are TRBV7-2 and TRBJ1-5; 12 bases are a match to TRBD1. Per germline, CDR1 SGHTA and CDR2 FQGNSA. Germline trimming cut 6 bases from V and 6 bases from J; bases unmatched to any gene: 9. CDR3 size: 16 residues. DNA for the CDR3: TGTGCCAGCAGTCCAGGCGGGACAGGGGGCATTCAGCCCCAGCATTTT. It codes for CASSPGGTGGIQPQHF. Drawing the rest from reference TRBV7-2 and TRBJ1-5, the complete variable domain is GAGVSQSPSNKVTEKGKDVELRCDPISGHTALYWYRQSLGQGLEFLIYFQGNSAPDKSGLPSDRFSAERTGGSVSTLTIQRTQQEDSAVYLCASSPGGTGGIQPQHFGDGTRLSIL.

V and J are TRBV7-6 and TRBJ2-2; TRBD1 or TRBD2 may be the D gene (5 bases each). Germline lookup yields CDR1 SGHVS and CDR2 FNYEAQ. CDR3 size: 16 residues. Trimming took 2 bases from V and 6 from J, leaving 16 bases between them. The CDR3 DNA reads TGTGCCAGCAGCTTAATTTCCGGGGCCAACGCCGGGGAGCTGTTTTTT. Translated: CASSLISGANAGELFF.

The chain has TRBV29-1 and TRBJ2-3; D is undetermined. Looked up from germline, CDR1 is SQVTM and CDR2 is ANQGSEA. CDR3 size: 15 residues. The ends were cut back, 7 bases at V and 4 bases at J, with 21 bases in the middle. CDR3: CSASMNYPPADTQYF. As DNA, the CDR3 is TGCAGCGCCTCGATGAATTACCCCCCTGCAGATACGCAGTATTTT.

This clonotype came up once. The chain recombines TRBV7-2 with TRBJ1-1, with 8 bases lining up with TRBD1. This CDR3 has 15 residues. V gave up 5 bases and J gave up 5 bases; unmatched junction bases: 10. Per the germline V gene, CDR1 is SGHTA and CDR2 is FQGNSA. CDR3 sequence: CASSPTGQGVTEAFF. The CDR3 DNA reads TGTGCCAGCAGCCCCACCGGACAGGGCGTGACTGAAGCTTTCTTT. Full variable domain (outside the CDR3, taken from reference TRBV7-2 and TRBJ1-1): GAGVSQSPSNKVTEKGKDVELRCDPISGHTALYWYRQSLGQGLEFLIYFQGNSAPDKSGLPSDRFSAERTGGSVSTLTIQRTQQEDSAVYLCASSPTGQGVTEAFFGQGTRLTVV.

At least ten counts were recorded for this clonotype. V is TRBV20-1 and J is TRBJ2-7, with D unclear. Germline V gene lookup returns CDR1 DFQATT and CDR2 SNEGSKA (reference sequence). Trimming shortened V by 6 bases and J by 0 bases, and 15 bases separated the two germline ends. This CDR3 has 14 amino acids. The CDR3 bases are TGCAGTGCCACGACCCAACCGAGCTCCTACGAGCAGTACTTC. Translated: CSATTQPSSYEQYF.

Comment on this clonotype: Relative to the germline gene, one junction end is altered; a read error may explain this. The chain links TRBV4-2 to TRBJ2-7; no clear D gene. This CDR3 contains 11 residues. Germline loops: CDR1 LGHNA, CDR2 YNFKEQ. The CDR3 here is CASSQGEGLDF. The CDR3 bases are TGTGCCAGCAGCCAAGGGGAAGGGTTGGACTTC.

There are many counts of this clonotype. The genes are TRBV11-3 and TRBJ2-3; weak D call: TRBD1 (6 bases). The ends were cut back, 3 bases at V and 2 bases at J, with 9 bases in the middle. The germline CDR1 and CDR2 sequences are SGHNT and YENEEA. CDR3 length: 14 residues. The CDR3 DNA sequence: TGTGCCAGCAGCTTCCAGGGGCCCACAGATACGCAGTATTTT. It translates to CASSFQGPTDTQYF.

This clonotype was detected only once. Germline is not matched at one junction end, which may reflect a read error. The chain employs TRBV5-1 and TRBJ2-7, with TRBD1 matching 9 bases. CDR1 is SGHRS and CDR2 is YFSETQ in the germline V gene. There are 15 residues in the CDR3. This CDR3 is CASMTTGTGRNEQNF. CDR3 in DNA: TGCGCCAGCATGACTACCGGGACAGGGAGGAACGAGCAGAACTTC.

The rearrangement uses TRBV7-9 and TRBJ2-1, with D possibly TRBD2 on 6 matching bases. Germline assignment: CDR1 SEHNR and CDR2 FQNEAQ (reference sequence). The CDR3 loop spans 14 amino acids. V lost 0 bases to trimming and J lost 10 bases, with 13 bases between them. The CDR3 here is CASSLAIGSPEQFF. Here the CDR3 DNA reads TGTGCCAGCAGCTTAGCGATCGGGAGTCCCGAGCAGTTCTTC. Supplemented by reference TRBV7-9 and TRBJ2-1, the full variable domain reads DTGVSQNPRHKITKRGQNVTFRCDPISEHNRLYWYRQTLGQGPEFLTYFQNEAQLEKSRLLSDRFSAERPKGSFSTLEIQRTEQGDSAMYLCASSLAIGSPEQFFGPGTRLTVL.